This T cell receptor (beta chain) was identified in a study of T cell responses to AZD1222 COVID-19 vaccine. Overall study findings and caveats: Spike-wide coverage was observed for vaccine-associated CD4 TCRs, with dominant responses at 160-218 and 743-854.

Profiling relied on immunoSEQ multiplex PCR, and the TCRdb table lists in-frame clones only, not all of them. The table shows 150,000 or so clones, with approximately 85% occurring only once. Comment on this clone: Its antigen is still unknown.

There are 15 residues in the CDR3. The germline V gene encodes CDR1 SGHTA and CDR2 FQGNSA. Unmatched junction bases numbered 5, after V lost 4 bases and J lost 4 bases. V and J are TRBV7-2 and TRBJ2-7; 12 bases agree with TRBD2. The clonotype comes from an adult in good health. The starting material was peripheral blood, obtained on day 0 of AZD1222 vaccination. Written as DNA, the CDR3 is TGTGCCAGCAGCTCTCCCGGGACTAGCGGGTACGAGCAGTACTTC. This codes for CASSSPGTSGYEQYF.